Shown below are 12 T cell receptor beta chains from a single sample sequenced in a study of Tregs in tolerant kidney transplant recipients. Profiling relied on immunoSEQ multiplex PCR, and the TCRdb table lists in-frame clones only, not all of them. Of tens of thousands of clones listed, around 90% were seen once; the top ten hold approximately 0.39%. The source material was CD4+ T cells from blood, sampled before the transplant. The receptor source for this set is a human donor who received a combined kidney and bone marrow transplant.

The chain employs TRBV18 and TRBJ2-5, with 10 bases lining up with TRBD2. Germline V gene data show CDR1 as KGHSH and CDR2 as LQKENI. V was clipped by 3 bases and J by 4 bases; unmatched bases: 17. CDR3 size: 19 residues. In DNA form, the CDR3 reads TGTGCCAGCTCACCCCTTCCTTCTAGCGGGAGTTCGCCGGGAGAGACCCAGTACTTC. It yields the protein CASSPLPSSGSSPGETQYF.

This chain uses TRBV4-2 with TRBJ2-2; D uncertain. There are 16 residues in the CDR3. Trimming took off 1 base at V and 0 bases at J, with 9 bases between the two ends. Germline lookup yields CDR1 LGHNA and CDR2 YNFKEQ. This chain's CDR3 is CASSQVGTANTGELFF. The CDR3 DNA follows: TGTGCCAGCAGCCAAGTCGGTACAGCGAACACCGGGGAGCTGTTTTTT.

This clone appeared once. The genes are TRBV7-3 and TRBJ2-5, with 11 bases lining up with TRBD1. Per germline, CDR1 SGHTA and CDR2 FQGTGA. Unmatched junction bases numbered 6, after V lost 4 bases and J lost 5 bases. The CDR3 has 15 amino acids. CDR3 loop: CASSSGTGGGETQYF. The DNA of the CDR3 is TGTGCCAGCAGCTCCGGGACAGGGGGTGGGGAGACCCAGTACTTC.

The chain links TRBV5-1 to TRBJ1-4; TRBD1 matches at 8 bases. Germline CDR1 is SGHRS and CDR2 is YFSETQ. There are 15 residues in the CDR3. V was pared by 4 bases and J by 8 bases, with 10 bases of the junction left unmatched. CDR3 sequence reads: CASSPPGQEGEKLFF. DNA for the CDR3: TGCGCCAGCAGCCCTCCGGGACAGGAGGGGGAAAAACTGTTTTTT. The full variable domain, with the rest looked up from reference TRBV5-1 and TRBJ1-4, is KAGVTQTPRYLIKTRGQQVTLSCSPISGHRSVSWYQQTPGQGLQFLFEYFSETQRNKGNFPGRFSGRQFSNSRSEMNVSTLELGDSALYLCASSPPGQEGEKLFFGSGTQLSVL.

V is TRBV5-1 and J is TRBJ1-5; TRBD1 is a possible D gene (5 bases). CDR3 size: 15 residues. V was shortened by 0 bases and J by 0 bases, with 7 bases between the two germline ends. The V gene's germline CDR1 is SGHRS and CDR2 YFSETQ. For the CDR3, the DNA is TGCGCCAGCAGCTTGGAAGGGGATAGCAATCAGCCCCAGCATTTT. Encoded protein: CASSLEGDSNQPQHF. The whole variable domain, filled in from reference TRBV5-1 and TRBJ1-5, reads KAGVTQTPRYLIKTRGQQVTLSCSPISGHRSVSWYQQTPGQGLQFLFEYFSETQRNKGNFPGRFSGRQFSNSRSEMNVSTLELGDSALYLCASSLEGDSNQPQHFGDGTRLSIL.

The rearrangement uses TRBV28 and TRBJ2-7; 7 bases fit TRBD2. Germline V gene sequence: CDR1 MDHEN, CDR2 SYDVKM. The CDR3 contains 13 residues. Trimming at V came to 5 bases and at J to 3 bases, leaving 4 bases not matched to a gene. CDR3 region: CASSRLADYEQYF. The CDR3 DNA reads as TGTGCCAGCAGTAGGCTAGCGGACTACGAGCAGTACTTC.

The V call is TRBV7-9, the J call TRBJ2-7, with D possibly being TRBD2 (6 bases). V was cut by 5 bases and J by 2 bases, with 16 bases left in between. Germline V gives CDR1 SEHNR, CDR2 FQNEAQ (reference sequence). The CDR3 sequence is 15 residues long. The CDR3: CASSPPVRDAYEQYF. The CDR3, as DNA: TGTGCCAGCAGCCCTCCAGTGCGGGACGCCTACGAGCAGTACTTC.

The chain recombines TRBV5-1 with TRBJ2-7; TRBD1 agrees at 9 bases. The V segment lost 7 bases and the J segment 1 base; nucleotides outside the gene matches: 9. The germline gives CDR1 SGHRS, CDR2 YFSETQ. The CDR3 contains 15 residues. CDR3 coding DNA: TGCGCCAGCGGGCACGGGGACAGGGAGTCCTACGAGCAGTACTTC. Its translation is CASGHGDRESYEQYF.

CDR3 bases: TGTGCCAGCAGCTTATTTTCCTCGGTCAGGGCGTCCACCGGGGAGCTGTTTTTT. Amino acid sequence: CASSLFSSVRASTGELFF. The chain combines TRBV11-2 with TRBJ2-2; a possible D gene is TRBD1 (5 bases). Germline V CDR1 and CDR2: SGHAT, FQNNGV. Trimming cost V 2 bases and J 4 bases, with 20 bases left between them. The CDR3 covers 18 residues.

The chain has TRBV5-1 and TRBJ2-7, with 8 bases aligning to TRBD1. The CDR3 extends over 15 amino acids. V shed 4 bases and J 0 bases; nucleotides not matched to a gene: 6. Germline values: CDR1 SGHRS, CDR2 YFSETQ. CDR3 nucleotide sequence: TGCGCCAGCAGCCAGACAGGGGCGAGCTCCTACGAGCAGTACTTC. Its protein product is CASSQTGASSYEQYF.

The CDR3: CASSLSGPGTGAFF. CDR3 bases: TGTGCCAGCAGCTTATCGGGCCCCGGAACAGGAGCTTTCTTT. The V gene is TRBV11-2, the J gene TRBJ1-1, with a possible D match to TRBD1 (5 bases). The ends were cut back, 2 bases at V and 10 bases at J, with 17 bases in the middle. Germline CDR1 and CDR2: SGHAT and FQNNGV. This CDR3 has 14 amino acids.

V gene TRBV6-5 combines with J gene TRBJ2-2; D not certain. CDR1 MNHEY and CDR2 SVGAGI come from the germline V gene. V dropped 0 bases and J dropped 2 bases, with 10 bases sitting between them. The CDR3 has 16 amino acids. CDR3 amino acids: CASSYSMLANTGELFF. The DNA of the CDR3 is TGTGCCAGCAGTTACTCGATGTTGGCCAACACCGGGGAGCTGTTTTTT.